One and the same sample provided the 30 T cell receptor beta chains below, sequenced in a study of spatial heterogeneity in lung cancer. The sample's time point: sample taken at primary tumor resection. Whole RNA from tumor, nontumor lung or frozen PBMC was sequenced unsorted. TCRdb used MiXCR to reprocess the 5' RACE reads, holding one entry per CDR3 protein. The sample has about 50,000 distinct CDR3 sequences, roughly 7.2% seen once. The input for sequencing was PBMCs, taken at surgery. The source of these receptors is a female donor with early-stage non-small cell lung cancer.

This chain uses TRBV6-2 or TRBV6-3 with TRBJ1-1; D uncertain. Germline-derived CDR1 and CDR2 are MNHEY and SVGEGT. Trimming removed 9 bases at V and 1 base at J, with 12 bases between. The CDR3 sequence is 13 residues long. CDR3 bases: TGTGCCAGTAAAAAAAGCGCGAACACTGAAGCTTTCTTT. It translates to CASKKSANTEAFF.

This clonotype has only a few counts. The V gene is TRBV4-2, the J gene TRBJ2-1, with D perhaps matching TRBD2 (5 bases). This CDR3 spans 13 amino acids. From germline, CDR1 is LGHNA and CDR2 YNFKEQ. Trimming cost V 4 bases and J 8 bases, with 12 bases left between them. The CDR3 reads CASSLGPRDEQFF. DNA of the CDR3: TGTGCCAGCAGCCTGGGCCCGAGGGATGAGCAGTTCTTC.

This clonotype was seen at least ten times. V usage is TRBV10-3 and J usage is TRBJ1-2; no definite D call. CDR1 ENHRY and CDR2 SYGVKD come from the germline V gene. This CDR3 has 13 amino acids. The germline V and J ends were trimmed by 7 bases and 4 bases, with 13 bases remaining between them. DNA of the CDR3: TGTGCCATCACCCACGAGCAAACCTATGGCTACACCTTC. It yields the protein CAITHEQTYGYTF.

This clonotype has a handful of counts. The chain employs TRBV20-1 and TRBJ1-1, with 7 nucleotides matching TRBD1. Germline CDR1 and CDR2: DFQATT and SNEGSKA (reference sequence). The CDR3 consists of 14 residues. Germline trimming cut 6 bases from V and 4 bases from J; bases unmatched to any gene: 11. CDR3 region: CSAKRTGGSTEAFF. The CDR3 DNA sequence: TGCAGTGCGAAACGGACAGGAGGGAGCACTGAAGCTTTCTTT.

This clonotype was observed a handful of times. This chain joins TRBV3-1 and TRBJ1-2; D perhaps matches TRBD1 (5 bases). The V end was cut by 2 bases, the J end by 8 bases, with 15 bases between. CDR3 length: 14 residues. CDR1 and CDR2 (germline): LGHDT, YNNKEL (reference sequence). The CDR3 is CASSQHSGLGGYTF. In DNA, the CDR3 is TGTGCCAGCAGCCAACATTCAGGGTTGGGAGGCTACACCTTC.

The CDR3 coding sequence is TGTGCCAGCAGTTACGGACCCTCTAGCGGGGAGAAGTACTTC. Amino acid sequence: CASSYGPSSGEKYF. The chain has TRBV6-2 or TRBV6-3 and TRBJ2-7, with 9 bases matching TRBD2. CDR1 and CDR2 (germline): MNHEY, SVGEGT. The CDR3 length is 14 residues. The V and J ends lost 2 bases and 11 bases, in that order; junction bases with no gene match: 10.

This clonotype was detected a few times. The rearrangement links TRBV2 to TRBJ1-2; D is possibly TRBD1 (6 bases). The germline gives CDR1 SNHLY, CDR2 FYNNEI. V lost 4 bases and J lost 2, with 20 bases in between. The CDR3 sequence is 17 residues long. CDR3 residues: CASSGTGNEILNYGYTF. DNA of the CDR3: TGTGCCAGCAGTGGTACAGGGAACGAGATTTTAAACTATGGCTACACCTTC.

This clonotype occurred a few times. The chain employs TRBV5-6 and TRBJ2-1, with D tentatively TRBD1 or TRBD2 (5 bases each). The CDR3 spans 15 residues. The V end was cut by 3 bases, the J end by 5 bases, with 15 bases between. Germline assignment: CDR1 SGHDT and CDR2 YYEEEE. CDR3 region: CASSSWGLSDNEQFF. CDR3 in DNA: TGTGCCAGCAGCTCTTGGGGGTTGAGTGACAATGAGCAGTTCTTC.

The CDR3 sequence is CASTRGTVLSYEQYF. The CDR3 DNA follows: TGTGCCAGCACCAGAGGGACGGTCCTCTCCTACGAGCAGTACTTC. This sequence joins TRBV6-2 or TRBV6-3 and TRBJ2-7, with D perhaps matching TRBD1 or TRBD2 (5 bases each). There are 15 residues in the CDR3. CDR1 is MNHEY, CDR2 SVGEGT, per germline. V was pared by 7 bases and J by 0 bases, with 16 bases between.

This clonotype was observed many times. CDR3 DNA sequence: TGCAGCGCCCGGGACGGAGGGGCGGGCGGCTACACCTTC. Translation: CSARDGGAGGYTF. The genes are TRBV29-1 and TRBJ1-2; D might be TRBD1 (5 bases). Trimming cost V 7 bases and J 8 bases, with 20 bases left between them. Germline-derived CDR1 and CDR2 are SQVTM and ANQGSEA. This CDR3 spans 13 amino acids.

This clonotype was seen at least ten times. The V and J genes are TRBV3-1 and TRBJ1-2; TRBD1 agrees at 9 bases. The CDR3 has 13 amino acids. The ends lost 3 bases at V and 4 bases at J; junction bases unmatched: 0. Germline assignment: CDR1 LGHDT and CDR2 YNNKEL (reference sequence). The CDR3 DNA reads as TGTGCCAGCAGCCAGGGACAGGGCTATGGCTACACCTTC. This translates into CASSQGQGYGYTF.

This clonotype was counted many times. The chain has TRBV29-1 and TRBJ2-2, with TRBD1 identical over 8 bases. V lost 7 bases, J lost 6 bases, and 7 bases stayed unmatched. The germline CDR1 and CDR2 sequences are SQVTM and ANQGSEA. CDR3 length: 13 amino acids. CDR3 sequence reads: CSAGQGPAGELFF. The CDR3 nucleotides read TGCAGCGCCGGACAGGGCCCCGCCGGGGAGCTGTTTTTT.

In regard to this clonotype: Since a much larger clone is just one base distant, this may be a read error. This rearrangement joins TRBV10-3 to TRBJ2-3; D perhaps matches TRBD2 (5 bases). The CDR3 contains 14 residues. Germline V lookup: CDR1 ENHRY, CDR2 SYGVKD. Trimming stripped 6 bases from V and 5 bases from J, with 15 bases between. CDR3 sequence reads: CAISLDSGRDTQYF. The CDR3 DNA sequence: TGTGCCATCAGCCTGGACTCAGGCAGAGATACGCAGTATTTT.

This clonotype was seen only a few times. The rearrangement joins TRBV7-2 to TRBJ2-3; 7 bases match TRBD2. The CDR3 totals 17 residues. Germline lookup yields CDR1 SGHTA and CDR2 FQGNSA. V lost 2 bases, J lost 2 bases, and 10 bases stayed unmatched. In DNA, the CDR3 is TGTGCCAGCAGCTTATCCCTAGCGGCACCTATCACAGATACGCAGTATTTT. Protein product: CASSLSLAAPITDTQYF.

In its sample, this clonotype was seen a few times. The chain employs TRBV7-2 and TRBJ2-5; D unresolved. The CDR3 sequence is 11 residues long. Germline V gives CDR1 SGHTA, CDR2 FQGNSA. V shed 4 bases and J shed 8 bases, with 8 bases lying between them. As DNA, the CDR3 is TGTGCCAGCAGCTGGTTGGATACCCAGTACTTC. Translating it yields CASSWLDTQYF.

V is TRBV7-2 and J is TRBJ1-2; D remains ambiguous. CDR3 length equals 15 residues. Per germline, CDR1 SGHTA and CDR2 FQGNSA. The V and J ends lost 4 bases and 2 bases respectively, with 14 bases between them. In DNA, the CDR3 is TGTGCCAGCAGCTCAAGGCTGGGTTTAAACTATGGCTACACCTTC. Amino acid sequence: CASSSRLGLNYGYTF.

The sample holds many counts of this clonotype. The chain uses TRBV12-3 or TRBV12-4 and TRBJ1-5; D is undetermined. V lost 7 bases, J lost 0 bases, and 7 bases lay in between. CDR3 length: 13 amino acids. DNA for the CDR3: TGTGCCAGCAAGGGTCATAGCAATCAGCCCCAGCATTTT. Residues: CASKGHSNQPQHF.

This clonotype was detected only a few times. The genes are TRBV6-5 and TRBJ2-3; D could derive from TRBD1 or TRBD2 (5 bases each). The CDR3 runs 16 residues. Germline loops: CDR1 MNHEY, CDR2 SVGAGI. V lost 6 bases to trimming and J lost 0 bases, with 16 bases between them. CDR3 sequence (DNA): TGTGCCAGCAGCTCCGGGGCCCTCCGCAGCACAGATACGCAGTATTTT. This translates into CASSSGALRSTDTQYF.

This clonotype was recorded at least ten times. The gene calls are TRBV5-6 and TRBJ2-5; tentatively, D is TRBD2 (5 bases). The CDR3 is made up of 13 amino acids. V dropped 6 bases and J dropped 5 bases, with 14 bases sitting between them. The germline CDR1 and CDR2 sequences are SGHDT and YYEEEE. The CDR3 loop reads CASTGREAETQYF. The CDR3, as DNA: TGTGCCAGCACTGGGAGAGAGGCGGAGACCCAGTACTTC.

CDR3 coding DNA: TGTGCCAGCTCACCCACTAGCGGATACACCGGGGAGCTGTTTTTT. Protein product: CASSPTSGYTGELFF. The chain carries TRBV18 and TRBJ2-2; 8 nucleotides match TRBD2. The J segment lost 3 bases and the V segment lost 3 bases, leaving 3 bases of the junction unmatched. Germline V CDR1 and CDR2: KGHSH, LQKENI. This CDR3 spans 15 amino acids.

The CDR3, as DNA: TGTGCCACCAGTGAACGACAGGGCCGAGGCTACACCTTC. Amino acid sequence: CATSERQGRGYTF. V is TRBV24-1 and J is TRBJ1-2; 7 nucleotides line up with TRBD1. The CDR3 totals 13 residues. J lost 8 bases, V lost 4 bases, and 6 bases had no gene match. Per germline, CDR1 KGHDR and CDR2 SFDVKD.

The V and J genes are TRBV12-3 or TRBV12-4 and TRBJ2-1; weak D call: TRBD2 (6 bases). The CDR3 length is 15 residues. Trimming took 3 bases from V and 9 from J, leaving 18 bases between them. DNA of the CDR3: TGTGCCAGCAGTTTGCTGACGGGGGTCGGGGTTGAGCAGTTCTTC. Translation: CASSLLTGVGVEQFF.

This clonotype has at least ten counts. The CDR3 sequence: CSVDKGAYNEQFF. The CDR3 region has the DNA TGCAGCGTTGATAAGGGGGCCTACAATGAGCAGTTCTTC. This chain links TRBV29-1 with TRBJ2-1; TRBD1 is a possible D gene (6 bases). The germline V and J ends were trimmed by 3 bases and 2 bases, with 8 bases remaining between them. The CDR3 has 13 amino acids. CDR1 SQVTM and CDR2 ANQGSEA come from the germline V gene.

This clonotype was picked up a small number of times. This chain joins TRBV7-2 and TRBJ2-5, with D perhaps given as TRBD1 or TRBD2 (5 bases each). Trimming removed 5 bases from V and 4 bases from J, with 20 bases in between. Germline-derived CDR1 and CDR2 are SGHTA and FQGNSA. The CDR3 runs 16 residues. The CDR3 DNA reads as TGTGCCAGCAGCAAAAACCCGGGACCCCTGGGAGAGACCCAGTACTTC. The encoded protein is CASSKNPGPLGETQYF.

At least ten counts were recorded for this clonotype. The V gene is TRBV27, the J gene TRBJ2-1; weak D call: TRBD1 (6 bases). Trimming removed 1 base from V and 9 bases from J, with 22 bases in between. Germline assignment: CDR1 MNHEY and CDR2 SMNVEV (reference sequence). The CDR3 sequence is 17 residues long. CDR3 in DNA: TGTGCCAGCAGTTTATATGTGGGCAGGGGATCGAAAGGTGAGCAGTTCTTC. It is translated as CASSLYVGRGSKGEQFF.

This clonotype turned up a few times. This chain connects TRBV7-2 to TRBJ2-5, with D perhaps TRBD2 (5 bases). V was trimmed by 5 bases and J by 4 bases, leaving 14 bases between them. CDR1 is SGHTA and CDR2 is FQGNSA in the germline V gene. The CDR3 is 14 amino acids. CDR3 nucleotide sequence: TGTGCCAGCAGCCCAAGCGGCAGGTTAGAGACCCAGTACTTC. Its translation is CASSPSGRLETQYF.

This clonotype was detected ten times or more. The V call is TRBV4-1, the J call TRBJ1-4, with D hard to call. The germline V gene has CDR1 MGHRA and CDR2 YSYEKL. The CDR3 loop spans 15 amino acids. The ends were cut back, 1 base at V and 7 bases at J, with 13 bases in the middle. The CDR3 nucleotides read TGCGCCAGCAGCCAAGCTGGGCAGCTCCTTGAAAAACTGTTTTTT. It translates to CASSQAGQLLEKLFF.

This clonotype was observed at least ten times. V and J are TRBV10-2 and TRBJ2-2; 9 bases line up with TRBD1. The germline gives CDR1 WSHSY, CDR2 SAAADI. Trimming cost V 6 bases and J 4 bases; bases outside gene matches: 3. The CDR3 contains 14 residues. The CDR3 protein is CASSRDRATGELFF. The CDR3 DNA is TGCGCCAGCAGCCGGGACAGGGCCACCGGGGAGCTGTTTTTT.

CDR3 coding DNA: TGCAGTGCTAGAGCGGACACGAGCAATTATCAGCCCCAGCATTTT. It specifies CSARADTSNYQPQHF. V usage is TRBV20-1 and J usage is TRBJ1-5, with a tentative D call TRBD1 (5 bases). Trimming took off 1 base at V and 5 bases at J, with 15 bases between the two ends. Germline V gene sequence: CDR1 DFQATT, CDR2 SNEGSKA (reference sequence). The CDR3 consists of 15 residues.

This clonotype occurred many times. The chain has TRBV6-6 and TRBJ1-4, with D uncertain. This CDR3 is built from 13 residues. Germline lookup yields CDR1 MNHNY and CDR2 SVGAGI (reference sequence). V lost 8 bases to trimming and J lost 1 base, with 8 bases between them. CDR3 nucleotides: TGTGCCAGCTATTACAGAACTAATGAAAAACTGTTTTTT. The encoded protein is CASYYRTNEKLFF.